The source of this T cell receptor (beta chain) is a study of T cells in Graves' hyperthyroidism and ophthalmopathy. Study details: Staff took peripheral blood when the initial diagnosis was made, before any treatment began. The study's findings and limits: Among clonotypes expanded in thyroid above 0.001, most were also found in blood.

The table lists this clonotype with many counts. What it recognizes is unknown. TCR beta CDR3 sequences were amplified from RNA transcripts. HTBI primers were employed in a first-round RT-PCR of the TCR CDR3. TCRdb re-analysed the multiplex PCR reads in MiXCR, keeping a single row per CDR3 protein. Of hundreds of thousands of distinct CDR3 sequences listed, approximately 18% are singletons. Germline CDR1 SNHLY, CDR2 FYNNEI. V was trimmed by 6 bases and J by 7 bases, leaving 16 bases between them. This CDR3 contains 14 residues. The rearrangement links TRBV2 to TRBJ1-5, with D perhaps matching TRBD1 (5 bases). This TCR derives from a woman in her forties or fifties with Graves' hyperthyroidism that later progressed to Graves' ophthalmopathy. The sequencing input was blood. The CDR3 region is CASREQGVWQPQHF. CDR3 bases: TGTGCCAGCAGGGAACAAGGGGTGTGGCAGCCCCAGCATTTT.